This TCR beta chain was observed in a study of T cell repertoires in aging, cancer and after chemotherapy. Study-level points and caveats: No conclusions about immunological memory after chemotherapy can be drawn from the repertoire data. In healthy donors, age-related TCR diversity loss mainly reflected lost richness.

The germline V gene has CDR1 PRHDT and CDR2 FYEKMQ (reference sequence). V dropped 5 bases and J dropped 4 bases, with 17 bases sitting between them. The CDR3 contains 15 residues. Multiplex touch-down PCR with TRB-A/B primers amplified rearranged V-D-J TRB sequences. TCRdb used MiXCR to reprocess the multiplex PCR reads, holding one entry per CDR3 protein. Of under 15,000 distinct CDR3 sequences listed, 21% were seen once; the top ten hold 5.7%. About this clonotype itself: The target antigen is unknown.

Amplification of TCR beta used genomic DNA extracted from peripheral blood. Sequencing was done on a sample of blood. This clonotype originated in a human donor in good health. This sequence joins TRBV13 and TRBJ1-2, with D perhaps matching TRBD1 (6 bases). The CDR3 region is CASSRGPGGLYGYTF. DNA for the CDR3: TGTGCCAGCAGCCGAGGGCCGGGGGGCCTCTATGGCTACACCTTC.